A selection of T cell receptor beta chains follows, all from one sample in a study of cytomegalovirus exposure and HLA in healthy donors. Assay: immunoSEQ multiplex PCR; the TCRdb copy retains only in-frame clones and omits some. The table has 80,000 to 100,000 clones, around 70% seen once. Input material: PBMCs. The receptor source for this set is a female donor in good health and CMV-seronegative. CDR3s include the opening cysteine and the closing phenylalanine or tryptophan. The order of the fields is D gene, J gene, V gene, clone size, CDR3 protein, CDR3 DNA. The D gene is left open where the match is weak. Only some rows state a clone size, as once, few, many or a class for expanded clones.

D gene: NA; J gene: TRBJ2-3; V gene: TRBV28; clone size: NA; CDR3 protein: CASGLGALGGRVDTQYF; CDR3 DNA: TGTGCCAGCGGTTTAGGTGCCTTGGGGGGGCGGGTAGATACGCAGTATTTT
D gene: NA; J gene: TRBJ1-2; V gene: TRBV5-4; clone size: NA; CDR3 protein: CASSKTVNYGYTF; CDR3 DNA: TGTGCCAGCAGCAAGACAGTTAACTATGGCTACACCTTC
D gene: NA; J gene: TRBJ2-3; V gene: TRBV5-6; clone size: NA; CDR3 protein: CASSLFWADTQYF; CDR3 DNA: TGTGCCAGCAGCTTGTTTTGGGCGGATACGCAGTATTTT
D gene: NA; J gene: TRBJ1-4; V gene: TRBV18; clone size: NA; CDR3 protein: CASSPSSTNEKLFF; CDR3 DNA: TGTGCCAGCTCACCGTCGAGCACTAATGAAAAACTGTTTTTT
D gene: NA; J gene: TRBJ2-3; V gene: TRBV7-3; clone size: NA; CDR3 protein: CASSPQRSSTDTQYF; CDR3 DNA: TGTGCCAGCAGCCCCCAGCGGTCTAGCACAGATACGCAGTATTTT
D gene: TRBD1; J gene: TRBJ1-2; V gene: TRBV7-9; clone size: NA; CDR3 protein: CASSRGTGGEGYGYTF; CDR3 DNA: TGTGCCAGCAGCCGGGGGACAGGGGGCGAGGGCTATGGCTACACCTTC
D gene: NA; J gene: TRBJ1-4; V gene: TRBV28; clone size: NA; CDR3 protein: CASSQAEKLFF; CDR3 DNA: TGTGCCAGCAGCCAAGCTGAAAAACTGTTTTTT
D gene: NA; J gene: TRBJ1-1; V gene: TRBV7-9; clone size: NA; CDR3 protein: CVSSLNRGGGMNTEAFF; CDR3 DNA: TGTGTCAGCAGCCTAAATAGGGGGGGCGGGATGAACACTGAAGCTTTCTTT
D gene: NA; J gene: TRBJ1-5; V gene: TRBV6-9; clone size: NA; CDR3 protein: CASSYPGQNNQPQHF; CDR3 DNA: TGTGCCAGCAGTTACCCCGGACAGAACAATCAGCCCCAGCATTTT
D gene: TRBD2; J gene: TRBJ2-3; V gene: TRBV7-2; clone size: NA; CDR3 protein: CASSLARSGTRLTDTQYF; CDR3 DNA: TGTGCCAGCAGCTTAGCGCGGTCGGGGACTAGGCTCACAGATACGCAGTATTTT
D gene: NA; J gene: TRBJ2-2; V gene: TRBV28; clone size: NA; CDR3 protein: CAIEGTSTGELFF; CDR3 DNA: TGTGCCATCGAGGGGACAAGTACCGGGGAGCTGTTTTTT
D gene: TRBD1; J gene: TRBJ1-6; V gene: TRBV5-8; clone size: NA; CDR3 protein: CASSPPRDRGLSGIISPLHF; CDR3 DNA: TGTGCCAGCAGCCCCCCCCGGGACAGGGGCCTCTCCGGGATAATTTCACCCCTCCACTTT
D gene: TRBD1; J gene: TRBJ1-4; V gene: TRBV4-2; clone size: NA; CDR3 protein: CASTPGQGEKKLFF; CDR3 DNA: TGTGCCAGCACCCCGGGACAGGGGGAAAAAAAACTGTTTTTT
D gene: NA; J gene: TRBJ1-5; V gene: TRBV6-5; clone size: once; CDR3 protein: CASSYSRSSGQPQHF; CDR3 DNA: TGTGCCAGCAGTTACTCCCGCAGTTCGGGACAGCCCCAGCATTTT
D gene: NA; J gene: TRBJ2-2; V gene: TRBV25-1; clone size: NA; CDR3 protein: CASSESLTSEYTGELFF; CDR3 DNA: TGTGCCAGCAGTGAATCTTTAACGTCAGAATACACCGGGGAGCTGTTTTTT
D gene: TRBD1; J gene: TRBJ1-6; V gene: TRBV7-9; clone size: NA; CDR3 protein: CASSTSPGTGGSPLHF; CDR3 DNA: TGTGCCAGCAGCACTTCCCCCGGGACAGGGGGTTCACCCCTCCACTTT
D gene: NA; J gene: TRBJ2-2; V gene: TRBV5-1; clone size: NA; CDR3 protein: CASSLGQYTGELFF; CDR3 DNA: TGCGCCAGCAGCTTGGGACAGTACACCGGGGAGCTGTTTTTT